The next 8 T cell receptor beta chains were all read from a single sample in a study of tumor and adjacent non-tumor tissue in lung cancer. The library came from three nested PCR rounds adapted from ARM-PCR protocols. MiXCR, applied by TCRdb to the multiplex PCR reads, yields one record per CDR3 protein. Of 60,000 to 85,000 distinct CDR3 sequences in the sample, about three quarters were seen once. RNA was extracted from bulk tissue without any cell sorting. Specimen: lung tumor tissue. The receptor source for this set is a woman aged 45 to 65 with non-small cell lung cancer.

A word on this clonotype: This CDR3 is missing its conserved last phenylalanine or tryptophan, likely due to a read error. The chain couples TRBV11-2 to TRBJ2-7, with no clear D. From germline, CDR1 is SGHAT and CDR2 FQNNGV. The CDR3 sequence is 14 residues long. The CDR3 here is CARNLDGRTYEQYL. The CDR3 nucleotides read TGTGCCAGGAACTTAGATGGGCGGACCTACGAACAGTACTTA.

With respect to this clonotype: An end of the junction differs from the germline gene, which may be a read error. The V gene is TRBV10-2, the J gene TRBJ2-7; D unresolved. CDR3 length: 11 amino acids. Germline values: CDR1 WSHSY, CDR2 SAAADI. The CDR3 reads CASSVGNEQYF. As DNA, the CDR3 is TGCGCCAGCAGTGTGGGTAACGAGCAGTATTTC.

In its sample, this clonotype ranks as medium-sized (0.01 to 0.1%). The chain recombines TRBV6-5 with TRBJ2-7; D is undetermined. V lost 5 bases and J lost 0, with 11 bases in between. The CDR3 covers 14 residues. CDR1 MNHEY and CDR2 SVGAGI come from the germline V gene. In DNA, the CDR3 is TGTGCCAGCAGTCTATACGACAACTCCTACGAGCAGTACTTC. It codes for CASSLYDNSYEQYF.

A remark on this clonotype: No conserved phenylalanine or tryptophan ends this CDR3, so it is likely a read error. V is TRBV20-1 and J is TRBJ2-7; TRBD2 might be the D (6 bases). The CDR3 runs to 13 residues. Germline CDR1 reads DFQATT; CDR2 reads SNEGSKA (reference sequence). The CDR3 DNA reads as TGCAGTGTTAGAGCTCGGGACTTCTACGAGCAGTACCTC. It yields the protein CSVRARDFYEQYL.

Notes on this clonotype: Since the CDR3 does not end with the conserved phenylalanine or tryptophan, this likely comes from a read error. The DNA is left out, because the CDR3 cannot be placed on it with certainty; the CDR3 is given as TCRdb lists it. The J gene is TRBJ2-7, the V gene TRBV6-2 or TRBV6-3; the D call in the table, TRBD2, was not verified against the DNA. Both ends counted, the CDR3 spans 17 residues. Germline-derived CDR1 and CDR2 are MNHEY and SVGEGT. The CDR3 here is CASSHRDRTSGSHEQYS.

As concerns this clonotype: The junction does not match germline at one end; this may be a read error. The rearrangement joins TRBV6-5 to TRBJ2-7; 9 bases align to TRBD2. CDR1 and CDR2 (germline): MNHEY, SVGAGI. This CDR3 contains 16 residues. The CDR3 is CTSGYSPSTSGYEQYF. The CDR3, as DNA: TGTACCAGCGGTTACTCCCCCTCGACTAGCGGCTACGAGCAGTACTTC.

Notes on this clonotype: A read error may be the cause here, since a much bigger clone is one base away. The genes are TRBV2 and TRBJ1-4; TRBD1 matches at 7 bases. The junction had 5 bases not matched to a gene; V was cut back by 6 bases and J by 7 bases. The CDR3 totals 13 residues. CDR1 is SNHLY, CDR2 FYNNEI, per germline. As DNA, the CDR3 is TGTGCCAGCAGGTGCGACAGGGCTGAAAAACTGTTTTTT. Translating gives CASRCDRAEKLFF.

This clonotype was recorded once. The chain couples TRBV6-5 to TRBJ2-2, with no clear D. There are 14 residues in the CDR3. Germline V CDR1 and CDR2: MNHEY, SVGAGI. Deletions cut 0 bases from V and 9 bases from J, with 11 bases between. Here the CDR3 DNA reads TGTGCCAGCAGTTACTCGAATATCGCCAGGGAGCTGTTTTTT. As protein: CASSYSNIARELFF.